The T cell receptor (beta chain) under discussion was sequenced for a study of blood T cell repertoires in COVID-19 (dated by TCRdb to 2018 to 2021). Broadly, across the study: Samples from collaborators originated in the United States, Italy and Spain and spanned both the acute and convalescent phases of COVID-19. The prospective study material was composed of cDNA or gDNA derived from T cells, B-cell-depleted T cells, or PBMCs. The dataset comprised deeply sampled blood TCRbeta repertoires from subjects exposed to, actively infected with, or recovered from COVID-19. The repertoires were made available in a free public database intended to serve as a resource for research on the immune response to SARS-CoV-2. Samples came from the ongoing ImmuneRACE study (first 160 participants) plus 1,254 subjects from 6 global collaborators. Sample metadata almost always included a de-identified subject ID, COVID-19 status, age in years and sex. HLA class I and class II types, where available, came from metadata supplied by the sample provider rather than from assay-based typing.

TCRbeta CDR3 regions were amplified from genomic DNA by means of the immunoSEQ Assay, a bias-controlled multiplex PCR. In the authors' own workflow: Within the assay, amplification of reference gene primers was used to estimate how many nucleated cells each sample contained. To quantify the absolute abundance of each unique TCRbeta CDR3 rearrangement, sequence reads were collapsed and filtered. For each sample, productive Simpson clonality was calculated as the square root of Simpson's diversity index across productive rearrangements. The source is immuneACCESS, and TCRdb retained only in-frame sequences with V and J called. Part of the clones is not carried over; for the studies checked, unresolved V genes explain less than half of this, and the remainder is unexplained. That table gives V, J and clone size, and the DNA gave D and trimming. For this sample there are fewer than 350,000 clones; more than 70% appear just once. Of the sample, just over 1% falls within the top ten clones.

V loses 5 bases at its end and J loses 3 bases; junction bases beyond the gene matches: 8. Reading from cysteine to phenylalanine, the CDR3 counts 17 amino acids. CDR3 DNA only is kept here, 51 bases in frame from base 1. CDR1 and CDR2, per the germline V gene, are MDHEN and SYDVKM. Enrolling through a virtual design, the prospective study's participants ranged in age from roughly 18 to 90 years and lived across roughly 24 United States geographic areas. In the prospective study, participants were assigned to cohorts based on the clinical history participants reported in a screening survey and a study questionnaire. Exposed participants had been in contact with someone with a PCR-confirmed or clinician-diagnosed COVID-19 case within 2 weeks of study entry. Each participant in the prospective study had whole blood, serum and a nasopharyngeal or oropharyngeal swab collected by mobile phlebotomists. Participants in the prospective study had the option to provide additional blood draws and questionnaires over a roughly 2-month period. Blood samples from the prospective study were shipped frozen or at room temperature prior to DNA extraction.

This clone was seen more than once but under ten times. Its antigen specificity is not known. Nothing much larger sits one base from this clone, and base qualities are not available. Paper-wide results and their limitations: The quantity of clinical and demographic metadata differed by source and by participant and was supplied without curation.

Recombination connected TRBV28 to TRBJ1-5, and 12 junctional nucleotides match TRBD1. The TCR was taken from a woman in her 30s who had been exposed to COVID-19. The sample consisted of PBMCs or T cells enriched from blood (not recorded which). The CDR3 is CASSVGGTGGFNQPQHF. At the DNA level, the sequence is TGTGCCAGCAGTGTTGGGGGGACAGGGGGCTTCAATCAGCCCCAGCATTTT.